These T cell receptor beta chains were read from a single sample in a study of blood T cell repertoires in COVID-19. Clones were read by immunoSEQ multiplex PCR, and TCRdb kept only the in-frame ones, dropping some. This table holds about 400,000 clones, around nine tenths found once. Sequenced: PBMCs or T cells enriched from blood (not recorded which). The receptors come from a woman aged 50 to 65 who had recovered from COVID-19. The CDR3 runs from the conserved cysteine through the conserved F or W. D genes are given only for firm matches. A clone size is listed for some rows: how often the clone was seen (once, few, many), or a class if it is expanded.

NA	TRBV5-1	TRBJ1-3	NA	TGCGCCAGCAGACGTGACAGGACTGGAAACACCATATATTTT	CASRRDRTGNTIYF
TRBD1	TRBV27	TRBJ1-2	NA	TGTGCCAGCAGATTGACAGGGAGCTATGGCTACACCTTC	CASRLTGSYGYTF
TRBD1	TRBV7-8	TRBJ1-6	NA	TGTGCCAGCAGCTTGTGGGACAGTCCTAATTCACCCCTCCACTTT	CASSLWDSPNSPLHF
TRBD2	TRBV4-2	TRBJ2-7	few	TGTGCCAGCAGCCCCGGGACTAGTGGCTACGAGCAGTACTTC	CASSPGTSGYEQYF
TRBD2	TRBV15	TRBJ2-5	many	TGTGCCACCAGCAGAGATCCTAGCGGCCAAGAGACCCAGTACTTC	CATSRDPSGQETQYF
NA	TRBV10-3	TRBJ2-7	few	TGTGCCATCAGGCTGACAGGGACTGGGGAGCAGTACTTC	CAIRLTGTGEQYF
NA	TRBV11-2	TRBJ1-5	NA	TGTGCCAGCAGCTTAGATATGCGTCAGCCCCAGCATTTT	CASSLDMRQPQHF
NA	TRBV9	TRBJ2-2	NA	TGTGCCAGCAGCGCCCGGGTCTCCAAACCCGGGGAGCTGTTTTTT	CASSARVSKPGELFF
NA	TRBV30	TRBJ2-7	NA	TGTGCCTGGAATTGGCGTCAGGGGAGCTACGAGCAGTACTTC	CAWNWRQGSYEQYF
TRBD1	TRBV3-1/TRBV3-2	TRBJ1-6	NA	TGTGCCAGCAGTTTCCAGAGGACAGGGAGTAGTTCACCCCTCCACTTT	CASSFQRTGSSSPLHF
NA	TRBV28	TRBJ2-4	NA	TGTGCCAGCAGTATCAGACAGGGAGGATACCTACTAGCCAAAAACATTCAGTACTTC	CASSIRQGGYLLAKNIQYF
NA	TRBV7-2	TRBJ2-7	NA	TGTGCCAGCAGCTATGGTGGGCGCTCCTACGAGCAGTACTTC	CASSYGGRSYEQYF
TRBD1	TRBV7-9	TRBJ1-2	once	TGTGCCAGCAGTTCACAGGGGCCGGGTGGCTACACCTTC	CASSSQGPGGYTF
NA	TRBV7-2	TRBJ1-2	NA	TGTGCCAGCAGCTTAACGGACAAAGCTAACTATGGCTACACCTTC	CASSLTDKANYGYTF
TRBD1	TRBV30	TRBJ1-2	NA	TGTGCCTGGAGTTTACAGGGGAGGTATGGCTACACCTTC	CAWSLQGRYGYTF
NA	TRBV2	TRBJ2-2	NA	TGTGCCAGCAGGGCGCTAGCGACCGGGGAGCTGTTTTTT	CASRALATGELFF
TRBD1	TRBV3-1/TRBV3-2	TRBJ1-2	NA	TGTGCCAGCAGCCAAGACGGACAGGGGACGGGAGGCTACACCTTC	CASSQDGQGTGGYTF
NA	TRBV28	TRBJ1-2	NA	TGTGCCAGCAGTTTATCCGGGGGGCTTTATGGCTACACCTTC	CASSLSGGLYGYTF
NA	TRBV2	TRBJ1-2	few	TGTGCCAGCAGAGAAGACAGCTATGGCTACACCTTC	CASREDSYGYTF
NA	TRBV4-1	TRBJ1-1	few	TGCGCCAGCAGCCCGAGATTAAAAGACACTGAAGCTTTCTTT	CASSPRLKDTEAFF
TRBD1	TRBV14	TRBJ1-2	NA	TGTGCCAGCAGCCAAGCCGGGACAGGGGGCTACTATGGCTACACCTTC	CASSQAGTGGYYGYTF
TRBD1	TRBV5-6	TRBJ1-6	NA	TGTGCCAGCAGCGGGGGACAGGGCTCCTATAATTCACCCCTCCACTTT	CASSGGQGSYNSPLHF
TRBD1	TRBV7-9	TRBJ1-5	NA	TGTGCCAGCAGCCCCGCAGGGGGGCCTCAGCCCCAGCATTTT	CASSPAGGPQPQHF
TRBD2	TRBV5-6	TRBJ2-1	NA	TGTGCCAGCAGCCGACGGGGACTAGCGGCGCCGCACAATGAGCAGTTCTTC	CASSRRGLAAPHNEQFF
TRBD1	TRBV5-1	TRBJ1-1	few	TGCGCCAGCCAGGGGGACACTGAAGCTTTCTTT	CASQGDTEAFF
NA	TRBV5-5	TRBJ1-5	NA	TGTGCCAGCAGCTTAGCAGGGTCGGGCCAGCCCCAGCATTTT	CASSLAGSGQPQHF
TRBD2	TRBV7-9	TRBJ2-5	once	TGTGCCAGCAGCCCGGGACTAGCGAACCTCCAAGAGACCCAGTACTTC	CASSPGLANLQETQYF
NA	TRBV28	TRBJ2-5	NA	TGTGCCAGCAGTTCCCAGCCAGGGAGGGGGTTGGAGACCCAGTACTTC	CASSSQPGRGLETQYF